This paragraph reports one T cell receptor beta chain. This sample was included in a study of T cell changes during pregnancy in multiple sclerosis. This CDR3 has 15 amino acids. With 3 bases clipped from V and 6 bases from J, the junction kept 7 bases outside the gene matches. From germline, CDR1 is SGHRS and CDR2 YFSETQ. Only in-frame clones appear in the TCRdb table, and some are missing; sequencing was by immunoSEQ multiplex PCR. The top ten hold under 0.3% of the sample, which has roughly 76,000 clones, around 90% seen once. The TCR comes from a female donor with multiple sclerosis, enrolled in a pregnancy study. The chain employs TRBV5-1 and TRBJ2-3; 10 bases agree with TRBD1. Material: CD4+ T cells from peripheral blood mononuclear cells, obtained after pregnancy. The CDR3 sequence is CASSWTGGPGDTQYF. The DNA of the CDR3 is TGCGCCAGCAGCTGGACAGGGGGGCCAGGGGATACGCAGTATTTT.